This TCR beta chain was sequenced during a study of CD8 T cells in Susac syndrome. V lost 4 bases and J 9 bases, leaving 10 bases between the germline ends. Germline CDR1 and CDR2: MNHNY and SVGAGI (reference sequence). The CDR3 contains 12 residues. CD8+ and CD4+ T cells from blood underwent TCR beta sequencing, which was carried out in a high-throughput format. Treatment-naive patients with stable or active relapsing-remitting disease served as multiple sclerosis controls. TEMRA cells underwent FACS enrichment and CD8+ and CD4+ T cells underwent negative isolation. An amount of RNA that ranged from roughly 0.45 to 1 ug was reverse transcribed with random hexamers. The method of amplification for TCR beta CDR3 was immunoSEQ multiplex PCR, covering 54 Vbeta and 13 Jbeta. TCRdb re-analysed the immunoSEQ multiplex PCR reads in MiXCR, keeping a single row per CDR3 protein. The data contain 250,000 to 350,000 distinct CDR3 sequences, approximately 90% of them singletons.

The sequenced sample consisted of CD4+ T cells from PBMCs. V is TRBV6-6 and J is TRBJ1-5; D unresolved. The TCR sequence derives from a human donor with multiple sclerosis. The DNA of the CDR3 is TGTGCCAGCAGTTTTCCACTTAGGCCCCAGCATTTT. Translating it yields CASSFPLRPQHF.